This paragraph reports one T cell receptor (beta chain). The data are from a study of blood T cell repertoires in COVID-19. Study summary: COVID-19 samples collected from the United States, Italy and Spain covered acute and convalescent phases. Nucleic acid was either cDNA or gDNA, and it came from T cells, B-cell-depleted T cells, or PBMCs.

As originally analysed: Scientists estimated how many nucleated cells there were by amplifying reference gene primers. Sequencing used immunoSEQ multiplex PCR; TCRdb keeps in-frame clones, though not all of them. D and trimming come from the DNA, and the V and J calls and clone size come from that table. Of some 250,000 clones in the sample, 88% were seen once. Germline trimming cut 0 bases from V and 8 bases from J; bases unmatched to any gene: 8. CDR1 and CDR2 from the germline V gene are MNHEY and SVGEGT. The CDR3 loop spans 16 amino acids. The chain links TRBV6-2 or TRBV6-3 to TRBJ2-1; 9 positions match TRBD2. The sequenced sample consisted of peripheral blood. This clonotype was obtained from a woman in her twenties or thirties with acute or convalescent COVID-19. Written as DNA, the CDR3 is TGTGCCAGCAGTTACTCCTTCCTAGCGGGAAAACATGAGCAGTTCTTC. Translated, it gives CASSYSFLAGKHEQFF.